This note documents a single TCR beta chain sequence. Its specific antigen is unknown. No base quality information exists; no much larger clone differs at one position. One collaborating source in Seattle enrolled patients during active infection and followed them longitudinally through the course of disease. Each collaborating institution followed its own protocols to collect whole blood in K2EDTA tubes. For TCRbeta analysis, collaborator samples were shipped as frozen whole blood, as isolated PBMCs, or as DNA extracted from either sample type. The data stem from a study of blood T cell repertoires in COVID-19 (dated by TCRdb to 2019 to 2021). For context, the study as a whole: Samples from collaborators originated in the United States, Italy and Spain and spanned both the acute and convalescent phases of COVID-19. Nearly every sample came with metadata listing a de-identified subject ID, COVID-19 status, age in years and sex. The repertoires were released in a freely available public database intended as a resource for research on the immune response to SARS-CoV-2. Where HLA class I and class II types were available, the types were taken from metadata supplied by the sample provider, not from assay-based typing. The material from the prospective study consisted of cDNA or gDNA derived from T cells, B-cell-depleted T cells, or PBMCs. The dataset comprised deeply sampled blood TCRbeta repertoires from subjects exposed to, actively infected with, or recovered from COVID-19. The samples were drawn from the first 160 participants of the ongoing ImmuneRACE study and from under 1,500 subjects provided by 6 global collaborators.

TCRbeta CDR3 regions were amplified from genomic DNA by means of the immunoSEQ Assay, a bias-controlled multiplex PCR. The study's processing was this. The number of nucleated cells in each sample was estimated from the amplification of reference gene primers within the assay. Sequence reads were collapsed and filtered to measure the absolute abundance of every unique TCRbeta CDR3 rearrangement. Productive Simpson clonality was computed per sample as the square root of Simpson's diversity index over productive rearrangements. In TCRdb, the immuneACCESS table is reduced to in-frame sequences with V and J assigned. These tables do not hold every clone; where another copy was compared, an unresolved V gene accounts for under half, and the others remain unexplained. V, J and clone size were drawn from that table, and D and trimming were deduced from the DNA. This sample gives approximately 60,000 clones in total; roughly 90% of them show up just once. Of the sample, roughly a fifth falls within the top ten clones.

The CDR3, from cysteine to phenylalanine, totals 15 residues. Only CDR3 DNA is held: 45 bases, read in frame from base 1. Germline trimming: 6 bases from V, 0 bases from J; junction bases outside gene matches: 8. From a lookup of the germline V gene (reference sequence), CDR1 and CDR2 are LGHDT and YNNKEL. What the research found in general, with its limitations: How much clinical and demographic metadata was included differed by source and by participant, and the metadata was provided uncurated.

This clonotype originated in a woman older than 75 with COVID-19, enrolled during active disease. The V and J segments used are TRBV3-1 (or the pseudogene TRBV3-2) and TRBJ2-7, and 7 bases in between align with TRBD2. The sequenced material came from peripheral blood. The sequenced DNA: TGTGCCAGCAGACCCCTAGCGGAGAGCTCCTACGAGCAGTACTTC. Translated, it reads CASRPLAESSYEQYF.